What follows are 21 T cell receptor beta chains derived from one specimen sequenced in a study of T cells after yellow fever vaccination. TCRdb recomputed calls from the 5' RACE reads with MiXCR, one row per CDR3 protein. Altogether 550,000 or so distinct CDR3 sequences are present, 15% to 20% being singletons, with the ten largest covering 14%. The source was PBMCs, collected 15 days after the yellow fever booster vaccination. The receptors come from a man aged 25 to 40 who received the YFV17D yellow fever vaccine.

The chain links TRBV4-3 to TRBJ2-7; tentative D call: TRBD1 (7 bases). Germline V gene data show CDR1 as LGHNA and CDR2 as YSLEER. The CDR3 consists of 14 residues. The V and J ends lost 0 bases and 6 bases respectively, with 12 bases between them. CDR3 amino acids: CASSQDDRDSEQYF. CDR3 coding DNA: TGCGCCAGCAGCCAAGATGACAGGGACTCCGAGCAGTACTTC.

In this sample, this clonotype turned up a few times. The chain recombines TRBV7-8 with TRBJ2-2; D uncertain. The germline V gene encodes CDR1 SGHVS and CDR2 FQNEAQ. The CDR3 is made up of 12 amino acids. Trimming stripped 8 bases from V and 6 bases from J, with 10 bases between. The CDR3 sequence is CASYGEAGELFF. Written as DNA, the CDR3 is TGTGCCAGCTACGGAGAGGCCGGGGAGCTGTTTTTT.

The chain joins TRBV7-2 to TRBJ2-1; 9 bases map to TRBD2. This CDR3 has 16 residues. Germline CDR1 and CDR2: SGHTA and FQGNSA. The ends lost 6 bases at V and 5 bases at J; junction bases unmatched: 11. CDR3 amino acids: CASSYSPGLANNEQFF. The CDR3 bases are TGTGCCAGCAGTTATTCCCCGGGACTAGCTAACAATGAGCAGTTCTTC.

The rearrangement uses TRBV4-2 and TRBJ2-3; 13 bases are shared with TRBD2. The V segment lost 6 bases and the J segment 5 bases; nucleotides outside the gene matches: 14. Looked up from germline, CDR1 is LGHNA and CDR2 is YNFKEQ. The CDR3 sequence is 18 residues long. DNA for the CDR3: TGTGCCAGCAGACACGATATAGGACTAGCGGGAGAAAGAGATACGCAGTATTTT. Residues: CASRHDIGLAGERDTQYF.

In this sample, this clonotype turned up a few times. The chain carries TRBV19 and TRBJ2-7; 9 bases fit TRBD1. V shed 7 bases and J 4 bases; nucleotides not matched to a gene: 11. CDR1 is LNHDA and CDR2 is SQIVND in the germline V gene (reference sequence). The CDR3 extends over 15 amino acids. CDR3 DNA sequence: TGTGCCAGTACCCCGACGTGGGACAGGGAATACGAGCAGTACTTC. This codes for CASTPTWDREYEQYF. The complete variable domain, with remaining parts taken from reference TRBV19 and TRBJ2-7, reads DGGITQSPKYLFRKEGQNVTLSCEQNLNHDAMYWYRQDPGQGLRLIYYSQIVNDFQKGDIAEGYSVSREKKESFPLTVTSAQKNPTAFYLCASTPTWDREYEQYFGPGTRLTVT.

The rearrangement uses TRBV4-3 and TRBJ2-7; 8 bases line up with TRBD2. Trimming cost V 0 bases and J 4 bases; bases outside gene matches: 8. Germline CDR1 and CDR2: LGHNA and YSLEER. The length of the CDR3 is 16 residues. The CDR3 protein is CASSQEWAGGRYEQYF. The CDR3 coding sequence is TGCGCCAGCAGCCAAGAATGGGCGGGAGGTAGATACGAGCAGTACTTC.

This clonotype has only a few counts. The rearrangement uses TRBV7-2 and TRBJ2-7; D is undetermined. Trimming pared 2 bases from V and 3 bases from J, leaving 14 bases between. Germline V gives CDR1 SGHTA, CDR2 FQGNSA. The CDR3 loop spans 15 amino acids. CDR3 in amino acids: CASSLSSGARYEQYF. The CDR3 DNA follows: TGTGCCAGCAGCTTAAGCTCAGGCGCACGCTACGAGCAGTACTTC.

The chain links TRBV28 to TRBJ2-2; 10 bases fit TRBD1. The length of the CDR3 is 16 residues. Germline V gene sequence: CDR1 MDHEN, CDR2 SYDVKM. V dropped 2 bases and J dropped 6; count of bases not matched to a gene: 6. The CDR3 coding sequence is TGTGCCAGCAGTTTACTAATGGGACAGGGGCCCGGGGAGCTGTTTTTT. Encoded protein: CASSLLMGQGPGELFF. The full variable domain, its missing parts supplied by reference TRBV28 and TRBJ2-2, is DVKVTQSSRYLVKRTGEKVFLECVQDMDHENMFWYRQDPGLGLRLIYFSYDVKMKEKGDIPEGYSVSREKKERFSLILESASTNQTSMYLCASSLLMGQGPGELFFGEGSRLTVL.

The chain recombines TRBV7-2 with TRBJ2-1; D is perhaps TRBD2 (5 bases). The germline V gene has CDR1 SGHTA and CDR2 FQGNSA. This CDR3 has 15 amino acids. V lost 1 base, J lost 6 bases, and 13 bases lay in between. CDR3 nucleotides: TGTGCCAGCAGCTTAGGTCGGCTAGCCGGCAATGAGCAGTTCTTC. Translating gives CASSLGRLAGNEQFF.

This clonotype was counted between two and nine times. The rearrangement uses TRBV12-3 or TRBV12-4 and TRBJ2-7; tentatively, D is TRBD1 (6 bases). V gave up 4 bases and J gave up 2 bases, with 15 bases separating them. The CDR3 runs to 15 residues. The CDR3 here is CASSSLRGIPYEQYF. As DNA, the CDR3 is TGTGCCAGCAGTTCCTTAAGGGGGATCCCCTACGAGCAGTACTTC.

CDR3 coding DNA: TGCGCCAGCAGTGCATCCGGGACTCCGGCGGGGACCCAGTACTTC. It encodes CASSASGTPAGTQYF. V and J are TRBV10-1 and TRBJ2-5; maybe TRBD2 (6 bases). CDR3 length: 15 amino acids. Germline lookup yields CDR1 WNHNN and CDR2 SYGVQD (reference sequence). The germline V and J ends were trimmed by 4 bases and 7 bases, with 19 bases remaining between them.

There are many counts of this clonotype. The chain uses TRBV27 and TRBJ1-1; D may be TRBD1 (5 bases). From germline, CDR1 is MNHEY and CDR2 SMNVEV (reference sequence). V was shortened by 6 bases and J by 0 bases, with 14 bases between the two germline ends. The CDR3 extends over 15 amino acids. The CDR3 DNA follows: TGTGCCAGCAGGACTCAGGGCCGCATGAACACTGAAGCTTTCTTT. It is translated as CASRTQGRMNTEAFF.

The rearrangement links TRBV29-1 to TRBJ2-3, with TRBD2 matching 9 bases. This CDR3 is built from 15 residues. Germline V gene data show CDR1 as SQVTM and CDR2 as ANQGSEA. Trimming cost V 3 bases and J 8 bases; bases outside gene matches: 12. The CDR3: CSVDPTSGSVGTQYF. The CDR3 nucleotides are TGCAGCGTTGATCCGACTAGCGGATCCGTTGGTACGCAGTATTTT.

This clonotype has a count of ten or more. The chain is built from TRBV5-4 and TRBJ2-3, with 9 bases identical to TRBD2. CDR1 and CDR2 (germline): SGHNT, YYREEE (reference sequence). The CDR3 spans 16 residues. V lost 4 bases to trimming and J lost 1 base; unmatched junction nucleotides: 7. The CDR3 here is CASSPHSSGGTDTQYF. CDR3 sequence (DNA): TGTGCCAGCAGCCCGCATTCTAGCGGGGGCACAGATACGCAGTATTTT.

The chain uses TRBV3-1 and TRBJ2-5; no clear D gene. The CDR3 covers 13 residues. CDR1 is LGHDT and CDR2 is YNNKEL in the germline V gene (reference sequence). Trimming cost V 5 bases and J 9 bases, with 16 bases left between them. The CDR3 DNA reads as TGTGCCAGCAGCACGGAGAGGACCGCGCCCCAGTACTTC. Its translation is CASSTERTAPQYF.

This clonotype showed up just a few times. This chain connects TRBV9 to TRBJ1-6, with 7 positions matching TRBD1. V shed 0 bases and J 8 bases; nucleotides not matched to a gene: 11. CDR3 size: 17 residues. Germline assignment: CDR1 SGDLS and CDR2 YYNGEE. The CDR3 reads CASSVAPWTGAYSPLHF. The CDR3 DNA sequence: TGTGCCAGCAGCGTAGCTCCTTGGACAGGAGCTTATTCACCCCTCCACTTT.

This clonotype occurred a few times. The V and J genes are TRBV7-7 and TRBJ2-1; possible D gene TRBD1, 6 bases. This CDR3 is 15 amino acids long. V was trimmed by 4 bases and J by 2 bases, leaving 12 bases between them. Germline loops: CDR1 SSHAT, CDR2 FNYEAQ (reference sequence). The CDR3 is CASSSAGTPYNEQFF. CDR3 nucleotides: TGTGCCAGCAGCTCAGCCGGGACACCCTACAATGAGCAGTTCTTC.

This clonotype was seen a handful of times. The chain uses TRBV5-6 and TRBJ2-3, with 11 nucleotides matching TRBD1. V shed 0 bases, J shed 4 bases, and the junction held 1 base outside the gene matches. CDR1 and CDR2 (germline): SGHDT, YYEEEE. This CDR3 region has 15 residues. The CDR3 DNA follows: TGTGCCAGCAGCTTGGTGGGACAGGGGGCAGATACGCAGTATTTT. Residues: CASSLVGQGADTQYF.

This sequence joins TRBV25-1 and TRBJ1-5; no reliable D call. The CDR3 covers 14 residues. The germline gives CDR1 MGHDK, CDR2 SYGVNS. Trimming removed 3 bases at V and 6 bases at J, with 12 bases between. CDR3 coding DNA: TGTGCCAGCAGTGATTTGGGGAATCGTCAGCCCCAGCATTTT. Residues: CASSDLGNRQPQHF.

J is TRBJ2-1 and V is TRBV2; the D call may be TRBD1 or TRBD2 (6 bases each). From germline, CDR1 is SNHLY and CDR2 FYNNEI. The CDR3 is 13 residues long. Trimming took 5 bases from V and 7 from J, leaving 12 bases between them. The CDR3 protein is CASSSLGGNEQFF. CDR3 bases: TGTGCCAGCAGTAGCCTAGGGGGGAATGAGCAGTTCTTC.

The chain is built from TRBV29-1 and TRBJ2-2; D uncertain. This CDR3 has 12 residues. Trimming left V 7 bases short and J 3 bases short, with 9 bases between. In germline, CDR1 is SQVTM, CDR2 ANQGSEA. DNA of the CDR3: TGCAGCGCCTTCACTGACACCGGGGAGCTGTTTTTT. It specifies CSAFTDTGELFF.